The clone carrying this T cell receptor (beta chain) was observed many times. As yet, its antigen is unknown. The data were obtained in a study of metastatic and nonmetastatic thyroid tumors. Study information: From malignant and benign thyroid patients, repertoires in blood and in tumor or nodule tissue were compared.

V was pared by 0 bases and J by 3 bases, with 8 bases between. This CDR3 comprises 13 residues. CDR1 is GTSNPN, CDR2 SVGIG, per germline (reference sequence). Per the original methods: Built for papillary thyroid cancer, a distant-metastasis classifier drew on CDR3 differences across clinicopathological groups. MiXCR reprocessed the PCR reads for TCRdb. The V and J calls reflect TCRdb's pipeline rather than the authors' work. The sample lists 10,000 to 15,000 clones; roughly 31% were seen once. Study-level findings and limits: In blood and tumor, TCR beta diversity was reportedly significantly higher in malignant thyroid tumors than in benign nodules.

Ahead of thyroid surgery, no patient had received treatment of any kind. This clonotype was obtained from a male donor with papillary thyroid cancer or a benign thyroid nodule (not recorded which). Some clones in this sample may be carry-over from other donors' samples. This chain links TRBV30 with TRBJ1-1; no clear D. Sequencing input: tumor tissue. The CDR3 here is CAWSVRRYTEAFF. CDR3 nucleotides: TGTGCCTGGAGTGTACGGCGGTACACTGAAGCTTTCTTT.